One sample yielded the 25 T cell receptor beta chains listed below, sequenced in a study of blood T cell repertoires in COVID-19. Produced via immunoSEQ multiplex PCR; TCRdb's table is partial and in-frame only. The sample carries about 240,000 clones, about 82% recorded once. The specimen was peripheral blood. All receptors derive from an elderly man with acute or convalescent COVID-19.

This clone turned up a few times. The rearrangement links TRBV5-8 to TRBJ2-2; D perhaps matches TRBD1 (5 bases). The germline CDR1 and CDR2 sequences are SGHTS and YDEGEE. This CDR3 contains 15 residues. Trimming cost V 2 bases and J 0 bases, with 8 bases left between them. The CDR3 is CASSFYRSNTGELFF. The CDR3 nucleotides read TGTGCCAGCAGCTTTTACAGGTCGAACACCGGGGAGCTGTTTTTT.

The chain recombines TRBV11-2 with TRBJ1-1, with D uncertain. V gave up 4 bases and J gave up 2 bases, with 11 bases separating them. CDR3 size: 14 residues. In germline, CDR1 is SGHAT, CDR2 FQNNGV. The CDR3: CASSSSLQNTEAFF. The CDR3 bases are TGTGCCAGCAGCTCGTCCTTACAAAACACTGAAGCTTTCTTT.

The genes are TRBV10-3 and TRBJ2-2, with TRBD1 identical over 10 bases. With 2 bases clipped from V and 4 bases from J, the junction kept 1 base outside the gene matches. The CDR3 runs 15 residues. CDR1 and CDR2 (germline): ENHRY, SYGVKD. CDR3 sequence: CAISEGQGVTGELFF. The DNA for the CDR3 is TGTGCCATCAGTGAGGGACAGGGGGTCACCGGGGAGCTGTTTTTT.

The chain couples TRBV5-1 to TRBJ2-6, with a possible D match to TRBD1 (6 bases). V was clipped by 4 bases and J by 2 bases, with 10 bases between them. CDR3 size: 15 residues. Germline values: CDR1 SGHRS, CDR2 YFSETQ. Here the CDR3 reads CASSITGTGANVLTF. CDR3 DNA: TGCGCCAGCAGCATCACAGGGACTGGGGCCAACGTCCTGACTTTC.

The gene calls are TRBV3-1 (or the pseudogene TRBV3-2) and TRBJ2-5; D is uncertain. V lost 4 bases to trimming and J lost 5 bases, with 8 bases between them. Germline CDR1 is LGHDT and CDR2 is YNNKEL (reference sequence). This CDR3 has 12 residues. CDR3 sequence: CASSLTTETQYF. The CDR3 DNA is TGTGCCAGCAGCCTAACTACGGAGACCCAGTACTTC.

The V gene is TRBV5-6, the J gene TRBJ1-2, with D uncertain. Germline V gene lookup returns CDR1 SGHDT and CDR2 YYEEEE. V was pared by 2 bases and J by 8 bases, with 13 bases between. The CDR3 loop spans 13 amino acids. DNA of the CDR3: TGTGCCAGCAGCTTTTCAGCGGGCCGGGGCTACACCTTC. This encodes CASSFSAGRGYTF.

This clone has only a few counts. The CDR3 protein is CASSQSNRSYGYTF. The CDR3 DNA reads as TGCGCCAGCAGTCAATCGAACAGGAGTTATGGCTACACCTTC. The gene calls are TRBV23-1 and TRBJ1-2, with D possibly being TRBD1 (5 bases). TRBV23-1 is treated as an ORF (open reading frame) with a function not yet certain. The ends were cut back, 0 bases at V and 5 bases at J, with 10 bases in the middle. The CDR3 contains 14 residues.

CDR3 sequence (DNA): TGTGCCAGCAGTTACTCCAGGGGGCGGTCGCCCCAGCATTTT. Amino acid sequence: CASSYSRGRSPQHF. V usage is TRBV6-6 and J usage is TRBJ1-5; 8 bases align to TRBD1. CDR3 length: 14 residues. Germline V lookup: CDR1 MNHNY, CDR2 SVGAGI (reference sequence). V was clipped by 0 bases and J by 9 bases; unmatched bases: 4.

CDR3: CASSLRTSGRANTGELFF. For the CDR3, the DNA is TGTGCCAGCAGCTTAAGGACTAGCGGGAGGGCCAACACCGGGGAGCTGTTTTTT. The J gene is TRBJ2-2, the V gene TRBV13; the match to TRBD2 covers 15 bases. CDR1 PRHDT and CDR2 FYEKMQ come from the germline V gene (reference sequence). J lost 2 bases, V lost 2 bases, and 3 bases had no gene match. CDR3 length equals 18 residues.

V usage is TRBV28 and J usage is TRBJ2-1; D ambiguous. In germline, CDR1 is MDHEN, CDR2 SYDVKM. The CDR3 is 14 residues long. The germline V and J ends were trimmed by 8 bases and 1 base, with 12 bases remaining between them. CDR3 region: CASESPNSYNEQFF. CDR3 sequence (DNA): TGTGCCAGCGAGTCCCCCAATTCCTACAATGAGCAGTTCTTC.

This chain uses TRBV3-1 (or the pseudogene TRBV3-2) with TRBJ1-5; possible D gene TRBD1, 6 bases. In germline, CDR1 is LGHDT, CDR2 YNNKEL (reference sequence). This CDR3 contains 14 residues. V was pared by 4 bases and J by 1 base, with 8 bases between. The CDR3 nucleotides are TGTGCCAGCAGCCGCGGACAGAGCAATCAGCCCCAGCATTTT. This encodes CASSRGQSNQPQHF.

This sequence joins TRBV18 and TRBJ1-2; 12 nucleotides match TRBD1. Germline V gene data show CDR1 as KGHSH and CDR2 as LQKENI. The CDR3 extends over 14 amino acids. V trimming: 5 bases; J trimming: 8 bases; junction bases outside the gene matches: 6. The CDR3 sequence: CASSSGQGASGYTF. In DNA form, the CDR3 reads TGTGCCAGCTCATCGGGACAGGGGGCAAGCGGCTACACCTTC.

The chain employs TRBV3-1 (or the pseudogene TRBV3-2) and TRBJ1-6; 7 nucleotides match TRBD1. Looked up from germline, CDR1 is LGHDT and CDR2 is YNNKEL (reference sequence). Trimming took 4 bases from V and 2 from J; bases not matched to a gene: 8. CDR3 size: 17 residues. DNA of the CDR3: TGTGCCAGCAGCCCCCCACAGGGGTTGACCTATAATTCACCCCTCCACTTT. Its protein product is CASSPPQGLTYNSPLHF.

This clone was picked up a small number of times. The CDR3 loop reads CASSPRGGTRGNEQFF. The CDR3 DNA reads as TGTGCCAGTAGCCCCCGGGGGGGGACTAGGGGAAATGAGCAGTTCTTC. This chain uses TRBV19 with TRBJ2-1; 8 bases map to TRBD2. Per germline, CDR1 LNHDA and CDR2 SQIVND (reference sequence). Unmatched junction bases numbered 14, after V lost 6 bases and J lost 7 bases. The CDR3 consists of 16 residues.

V usage is TRBV4-2 and J usage is TRBJ1-3; no firm D call. The CDR3 runs to 15 residues. V was pared by 4 bases and J by 5 bases, with 15 bases between. The germline V gene encodes CDR1 LGHNA and CDR2 YNFKEQ. As DNA, the CDR3 is TGTGCCAGCAGCCCATCAGACGGGGAGCGAAACACCATATATTTT. Its translation: CASSPSDGERNTIYF.

The DNA of the CDR3 is TGTGCCAGCGAACAGGGTTTTGGCTACACCTTC. This encodes CASEQGFGYTF. The rearrangement joins TRBV7-9 to TRBJ1-2; D possibly corresponds to TRBD1 (6 bases). Germline CDR1 SEHNR, CDR2 FQNEAQ (reference sequence). The CDR3 extends over 11 amino acids. V was pared by 8 bases and J by 7 bases, with 11 bases between.

This chain joins TRBV28 and TRBJ2-7, with 8 bases fitting TRBD1. CDR1 and CDR2 from the germline V gene are MDHEN and SYDVKM. The CDR3 runs to 15 residues. J was trimmed by 5 bases and V by 4 bases; bases with no gene match: 10. As DNA, the CDR3 is TGTGCCAGCAGTTCTCGACAGGGGATGAGTGACGAGCAGTACTTC. Encoded protein: CASSSRQGMSDEQYF.

This chain uses TRBV10-3 with TRBJ2-6; TRBD1 matches at 10 bases. The germline V gene encodes CDR1 ENHRY and CDR2 SYGVKD. V shed 1 base, J shed 0 bases, and the junction held 12 bases outside the gene matches. The CDR3 sequence is 21 residues long. The CDR3 sequence is CAISEWGQGRFSSSGANVLTF. The DNA for the CDR3 is TGTGCCATCAGTGAGTGGGGACAGGGGAGATTTTCGAGCTCTGGGGCCAACGTCCTGACTTTC.

The chain is built from TRBV18 and TRBJ1-3, with 7 bases lining up with TRBD1. V trimming: 4 bases; J trimming: 0 bases; junction bases outside the gene matches: 6. The germline gives CDR1 KGHSH, CDR2 LQKENI. There are 16 residues in the CDR3. CDR3 region: CASSQPGQDSGNTIYF. The CDR3 nucleotides read TGTGCCAGCTCACAACCTGGACAGGACTCTGGAAACACCATATATTTT. Combining the CDR3 with reference TRBV18 and TRBJ1-3 gives the whole variable domain NAGVMQNPRHLVRRRGQEARLRCSPMKGHSHVYWYRQLPEEGLKFMVYLQKENIIDESGMPKERFSAEFPKEGPSILRIQQVVRGDSAAYFCASSQPGQDSGNTIYFGEGSWLTVV.

About this clone itself: Distinct nucleotide sequences in the sample also encode this CDR3. The rearrangement uses TRBV6-5 and TRBJ2-1, with 7 bases aligning to TRBD2. This CDR3 is built from 16 residues. Germline CDR1 MNHEY, CDR2 SVGAGI. The junction had 10 bases not matched to a gene; V was cut back by 4 bases and J by 4 bases. This CDR3 is CASSSPSGSSYNEQFF. The CDR3, as DNA: TGTGCCAGCAGTTCGCCTAGCGGTTCCTCTTACAATGAGCAGTTCTTC.

In this sample, this clone turned up a few times. The chain combines TRBV12-3 or TRBV12-4 with TRBJ1-1, with D hard to call. The germline V and J ends were trimmed by 1 base and 5 bases, with 5 bases remaining between them. The CDR3 spans 12 residues. The CDR3 DNA is TGTGCCAGCAGTTTAGACCGGACTGAAGCTTTCTTT. Amino acids: CASSLDRTEAFF.

This clone was counted a few times. The J gene is TRBJ2-1, the V gene TRBV21-1; the table's D call TRBD2 went unverified against the DNA. TRBV21-1 is a recognized pseudogene. This CDR3 spans 13 amino acids. DNA of the CDR3: TGTGCCAGCACCAAGTCGGGGAGAATGGATGAGTTCTTC. It is translated as CASTKSGRMDEFF.

This chain joins TRBV7-6 and TRBJ2-7; D possibly corresponds to TRBD2 (6 bases). The CDR3 spans 13 residues. Germline values: CDR1 SGHVS, CDR2 FNYEAQ. Trimming stripped 5 bases from V and 5 bases from J, with 13 bases between. CDR3 sequence (DNA): TGTGCCAGCAGCCTAACGGGGGACCACGAGCAGTACTTC. Translating gives CASSLTGDHEQYF.

The chain recombines TRBV27 with TRBJ1-5; D uncertain. The CDR3 has 14 amino acids. Germline V CDR1 and CDR2: MNHEY, SMNVEV (reference sequence). Between the trimmed V and J ends, which lost 5 bases and 5 bases, there was a span of 13 bases. In DNA, the CDR3 is TGTGCCAGCAGTAGACTCGAGAGCGATCAGCCCCAGCATTTT. Its protein is CASSRLESDQPQHF.

The CDR3 sequence is CASRGTGAYNSPLHF. As DNA, the CDR3 is TGTGCCAGCAGAGGGACAGGAGCCTATAATTCACCCCTCCACTTT. The V and J genes are TRBV28 and TRBJ1-6, with 8 bases identical to TRBD1. V gave up 6 bases and J gave up 2 bases; unmatched junction bases: 3. Germline CDR1 is MDHEN and CDR2 is SYDVKM. The CDR3 covers 15 residues.